The clone carrying this T cell receptor beta chain was counted between two and nine times. The target antigen is unknown. The time point: patch test 1, 2 weeks after DPC sensitization. The treatment denotes: therapeutic diphenylcyclopropenone sensitization with weekly scalp DPC. Those who donated were patients with alopecia, 18 to 70 years of age, and suitable for DPC. This sample was taken from a study of human T cells and chemical hapten exposure. Turning to the study itself: A patient group, mainly female, showed alopecia areata, totalis or universalis.

Findings of the study overall: The number of TCRs above 1 in 1000 frequency did not change after DPC sensitization.

As originally analysed: From 23,224 to 690,600 TCRs were found per sample, with a median of roughly 89,000. TCRdb independently ran MiXCR on the RACE reads; one entry per CDR3 protein. TCRdb, not the original authors, processed these V and J calls. The sample holds some 340,000 distinct CDR3 sequences, about 7% seen once. V lost 1 base and J lost 6; bases outside the gene matches: 8. The CDR3 has 15 residues. Germline CDR1 and CDR2: SEHNR and FQNEAQ (reference sequence). The sample here was whole blood, taken in connection with sensitization to the hapten diphenylcyclopropenone (DPC). The chain carries TRBV7-9 and TRBJ2-5; 7 bases are a match to TRBD2. This clonotype originated in a woman under 30 with alopecia areata. Some clones in this sample may be carry-over from other donors' samples. This CDR3 is CASSLVSGGVKTQYF. CDR3 sequence (DNA): TGTGCCAGCAGCTTAGTATCGGGGGGTGTGAAGACCCAGTACTTC.